This T cell receptor beta chain was observed in a study of T cell changes during pregnancy in multiple sclerosis. Using immunoSEQ multiplex PCR, the repertoire was profiled, and TCRdb retains in-frame clones only, with some absent. This table holds 75,000 to 95,000 clones, 92% found once. V was cut by 4 bases and J by 0 bases, with 9 bases left in between. The germline gives CDR1 SGHTA, CDR2 FQGNSA. The length of the CDR3 is 15 residues. This sequence originates from a female donor with multiple sclerosis, enrolled in a pregnancy study. Sample: peripheral blood, taken in the first trimester of pregnancy. V and J are TRBV7-2 and TRBJ1-4; the D gene is possibly TRBD1 (6 bases). The CDR3 loop reads CASSWTAATNEKLFF. The DNA for the CDR3 is TGTGCCAGCAGCTGGACAGCCGCAACTAATGAAAAACTGTTTTTT.